This entry lists 25 T cell receptor beta chains sequenced from one sample in a study of cytomegalovirus exposure and HLA in healthy donors. PCR used 60 Vbeta primers and 13 Jbeta primers. Only in-frame clones appear in the TCRdb table, and some are missing; sequencing was by immunoSEQ multiplex PCR. The data show about 130,000 clones, less than 85% seen once. The sequencing input was PBMCs. The origin of the receptors is a man between 18 and 35 years old in good health and CMV-seropositive.

The chain couples TRBV4-1 to TRBJ1-5, with a tentative D call TRBD1 (5 bases). Trimming shortened V by 1 base and J by 5 bases, and 9 bases separated the two germline ends. Germline values: CDR1 MGHRA, CDR2 YSYEKL. The CDR3 loop spans 14 amino acids. The CDR3 region is CASSQGGGYQPQHF. CDR3 bases: TGCGCCAGCAGCCAAGGGGGGGGATATCAGCCCCAGCATTTT.

The DNA for the CDR3 is TGTGCCAGCAGTTCAGAATCCGGACAGAGCAATGAGCAGTTCTTC. This encodes CASSSESGQSNEQFF. V is TRBV6-4 and J is TRBJ2-1; a weak D match, TRBD1 (6 bases). Germline CDR1 reads MRHNA; CDR2 reads SNTAGT. CDR3 length equals 15 residues. Trimming cost V 5 bases and J 6 bases, with 17 bases left between them.

This chain connects TRBV5-4 to TRBJ2-1; 12 bases match TRBD2. The CDR3 contains 18 residues. Trimming removed 4 bases from V and 4 bases from J; junction bases left unmatched: 12. Germline CDR1 and CDR2: SGHNT and YYREEE (reference sequence). CDR3 residues: CASSRGLAGPVTYNEQFF. The CDR3 nucleotides are TGTGCCAGCAGCCGCGGACTAGCGGGGCCAGTGACATACAATGAGCAGTTCTTC.

This clone turned up a few times. The chain is built from TRBV19 and TRBJ2-3; the D gene is possibly TRBD2 (6 bases). The V and J ends lost 5 bases and 4 bases respectively, with 16 bases between them. The V gene's germline CDR1 is LNHDA and CDR2 SQIVND (reference sequence). This CDR3 comprises 15 residues. CDR3 residues: CASSVPGRGADTQYF. The CDR3 nucleotides are TGTGCCAGTAGTGTTCCGGGCCGCGGGGCAGATACGCAGTATTTT.

The chain couples TRBV6-1 to TRBJ1-1; D may be TRBD1 (5 bases). Trimming cost V 7 bases and J 4 bases, with 19 bases left between them. CDR3 size: 15 residues. Germline CDR1 MNHNS, CDR2 SASEGT. For the CDR3, the DNA is TGTGCCAGCAATACGTTGATTGGGGCCCGCACTGAAGCTTTCTTT. This translates into CASNTLIGARTEAFF.

The gene calls are TRBV4-3 and TRBJ2-7, with 9 bases matching TRBD1. Germline CDR1 reads LGHNA; CDR2 reads YSLEER. The CDR3 is made up of 17 amino acids. The V segment lost 3 bases and the J segment 3 bases; nucleotides outside the gene matches: 12. CDR3 amino acids: CASSQQTTGTGLYEQYF. The CDR3 DNA reads as TGCGCCAGCAGCCAGCAAACAACCGGGACAGGGCTCTACGAGCAGTACTTC.

V gene TRBV5-6 combines with J gene TRBJ1-4; TRBD1 aligns across 9 bases. The CDR3 totals 17 residues. Germline V lookup: CDR1 SGHDT, CDR2 YYEEEE. V shed 5 bases, J shed 2 bases, and the junction held 10 bases outside the gene matches. In DNA, the CDR3 is TGTGCCAGCAGTCATGGGACAGGGTTTACGACTAATGAAAAACTGTTTTTT. Translation gives CASSHGTGFTTNEKLFF.

The rearrangement joins TRBV5-8 to TRBJ1-1; D is unresolved. CDR3 size: 11 residues. The germline V and J ends were trimmed by 6 bases and 11 bases, with 14 bases remaining between them. The germline V gene has CDR1 SGHTS and CDR2 YDEGEE. CDR3 in DNA: TGTGCCAGCACTACAACAGAAGCCGCTTTCTTT. As protein: CASTTTEAAFF.

This rearrangement joins TRBV5-4 to TRBJ2-3, with 8 positions matching TRBD2. CDR3 length: 16 amino acids. V lost 6 bases and J lost 2; bases outside the gene matches: 11. Germline V gene data show CDR1 as SGHNT and CDR2 as YYREEE (reference sequence). As DNA, the CDR3 is TGTGCCAGCACTTCGGCCGCGGGGGGATTCACAGATACGCAGTATTTT. As protein: CASTSAAGGFTDTQYF.

This chain uses TRBV11-3 with TRBJ2-3, with a possible D match to TRBD1 (5 bases). Germline loops: CDR1 SGHNT, CDR2 YENEEA. The ends were cut back, 5 bases at V and 6 bases at J, with 9 bases in the middle. The CDR3 consists of 12 residues. The CDR3 region has the DNA TGTGCCAGCAGCCAGGGCAGGGATACGCAGTATTTT. This sequence encodes CASSQGRDTQYF.

The chain combines TRBV4-2 with TRBJ2-3, with 11 bases identical to TRBD2. CDR3 length equals 19 residues. The V and J ends lost 3 bases and 5 bases, in that order; junction bases with no gene match: 16. Germline CDR1 reads LGHNA; CDR2 reads YNFKEQ. CDR3 sequence: CASSHASLTSGEGGDTQYF. Written as DNA, the CDR3 is TGTGCCAGCAGCCATGCTTCACTGACTAGCGGGGAAGGTGGAGATACGCAGTATTTT.

This clone was seen only a few times. The chain has TRBV10-1 and TRBJ2-5; TRBD2 matches 7 bases. Looked up from germline, CDR1 is WNHNN and CDR2 is SYGVQD (reference sequence). The CDR3 spans 15 residues. V lost 0 bases, J lost 5 bases, and 6 bases stayed unmatched. In nucleotides, the CDR3 is TGCGCCAGCAGTGAGTCCGAGGGAGGGGTGGAGACCCAGTACTTC. Translated, it gives CASSESEGGVETQYF.

The CDR3 DNA reads as TGTGCCAGCAGCCCGCTAGGACAGGGAGGGGAGACCCAGTACTTC. Its protein product is CASSPLGQGGETQYF. The chain links TRBV5-6 to TRBJ2-5, with D perhaps TRBD1 (8 bases). V was trimmed by 4 bases and J by 5 bases, leaving 18 bases between them. The CDR3 spans 15 residues. Per the germline V gene, CDR1 is SGHDT and CDR2 is YYEEEE.

This clone was detected only a few times. The V and J genes are TRBV27 and TRBJ2-5; tentatively, D is TRBD2 (7 bases). V was cut by 5 bases and J by 5 bases, with 18 bases left in between. Germline V gene lookup returns CDR1 MNHEY and CDR2 SMNVEV (reference sequence). CDR3 length: 15 amino acids. The CDR3 sequence is CASSAEGGPWETQYF. Here the CDR3 DNA reads TGTGCCAGCAGTGCCGAGGGGGGGCCATGGGAGACCCAGTACTTC.

This clone was found once. This sequence joins TRBV4-1 and TRBJ2-7, with D perhaps TRBD1 (5 bases). The CDR3 is made up of 13 amino acids. Germline-derived CDR1 and CDR2 are MGHRA and YSYEKL. The V end was cut by 5 bases, the J end by 3 bases, with 11 bases between. The CDR3 nucleotides read TGCGCCAGCAGCGAAAGGACAAGCTACGAGCAGTACTTC. Residues: CASSERTSYEQYF.

The chain's CDR3 is CASSLSLAAVFSGELFF. As DNA, the CDR3 is TGTGCCAGCAGCCTGTCTCTGGCGGCGGTTTTTTCCGGGGAGCTGTTTTTT. V usage is TRBV4-2 and J usage is TRBJ2-2; no firm D call. Deletions cut 4 bases from V and 6 bases from J, with 21 bases between. Germline assignment: CDR1 LGHNA and CDR2 YNFKEQ. The CDR3 is 17 residues long.

V gene TRBV30 combines with J gene TRBJ2-7; tentative D call: TRBD1 (6 bases). Germline V gives CDR1 GTSNPN, CDR2 SVGIG (reference sequence). The germline V and J ends were trimmed by 3 bases and 2 bases, with 14 bases remaining between them. The CDR3 contains 14 residues. CDR3: CAWSPGQWAYEQYF. CDR3 coding DNA: TGTGCCTGGAGCCCGGGACAATGGGCCTACGAGCAGTACTTC. Full variable domain (missing parts from reference TRBV30 and TRBJ2-7): SQTIHQWPATLVQPVGSPLSLECTVEGTSNPNLYWYRQAAGRGLQLLFYSVGIGQISSEVPQNLSASRPQDRQFILSSKKLLLSDSGFYLCAWSPGQWAYEQYFGPGTRLTVT.

The rearrangement links TRBV6-5 to TRBJ2-5, with 10 bases matching TRBD1. CDR1 is MNHEY, CDR2 SVGAGI, per germline. V lost 6 bases, J lost 4 bases, and 5 bases stayed unmatched. CDR3 length: 14 residues. Here the CDR3 reads CASSPGQGGETQYF. CDR3 coding DNA: TGTGCCAGCAGCCCCGGACAGGGGGGAGAGACCCAGTACTTC.

This chain uses TRBV27 with TRBJ2-3, with TRBD2 matching 7 bases. Per germline, CDR1 MNHEY and CDR2 SMNVEV (reference sequence). There are 16 residues in the CDR3. Trimming at V came to 3 bases and at J to 0 bases, leaving 6 bases not matched to a gene. CDR3 loop: CASSFGLDPSTDTQYF. Here the CDR3 DNA reads TGTGCCAGCAGTTTCGGACTAGACCCTAGCACAGATACGCAGTATTTT.

The rearrangement joins TRBV2 to TRBJ2-5, with D possibly matching TRBD2 (5 bases). V lost 7 bases to trimming and J lost 4 bases, with 13 bases between them. The CDR3 is made up of 13 amino acids. The V gene's germline CDR1 is SNHLY and CDR2 FYNNEI. Written as DNA, the CDR3 is TGTGCCAGCAATCGGGGAGTAGGAGAGACCCAGTACTTC. As protein: CASNRGVGETQYF.

The chain joins TRBV6-1 to TRBJ2-7, with 9 bases aligning to TRBD1. The CDR3 loop spans 13 amino acids. V trimming: 8 bases; J trimming: 5 bases; junction bases outside the gene matches: 7. Germline CDR1 and CDR2: MNHNS and SASEGT. The CDR3 region has the DNA TGTGCCAGCGCTCGACAGGGGGTCGACGAGCAGTACTTC. Translation gives CASARQGVDEQYF.

The chain joins TRBV27 to TRBJ2-3; tentative D call: TRBD2 (5 bases). V dropped 7 bases and J dropped 3 bases, with 8 bases sitting between them. CDR3 length: 12 amino acids. Germline V gives CDR1 MNHEY, CDR2 SMNVEV (reference sequence). CDR3 nucleotides: TGTGCCAGCAAGAGGGCGACAGATACGCAGTATTTT. This translates into CASKRATDTQYF.

This clone was seen a handful of times. The CDR3 DNA is TGTGCCAGCAGTTTATGGGGCGAGACCCAGTACTTC. Its protein product is CASSLWGETQYF. J is TRBJ2-5 and V is TRBV27; D may be TRBD1 (5 bases). Germline V lookup: CDR1 MNHEY, CDR2 SMNVEV (reference sequence). The V end was cut by 1 base, the J end by 5 bases, with 5 bases between. The CDR3 length is 12 residues.

This chain joins TRBV5-1 and TRBJ2-5; 9 bases fit TRBD1. Gene TRBJ2-7 matches the end of the DNA better, so the J call may be wrong. This CDR3 contains 14 residues. Germline CDR1 and CDR2: SGHRS and YFSETQ. Here the CDR3 DNA reads TGCGCCAGCAGCTCCTGGACAGGGGTCTACGAGCAGTACTTC. The encoded protein is CASSSWTGVYEQYF.

This sequence joins TRBV11-2 and TRBJ2-7, with TRBD2 as a possible D gene (5 bases). From germline, CDR1 is SGHAT and CDR2 FQNNGV. V lost 2 bases and J lost 4, with 9 bases in between. This CDR3 has 13 amino acids. CDR3 loop: CASSLSGEYEQYF. CDR3 in DNA: TGTGCCAGCAGCTTATCCGGGGAGTACGAGCAGTACTTC.